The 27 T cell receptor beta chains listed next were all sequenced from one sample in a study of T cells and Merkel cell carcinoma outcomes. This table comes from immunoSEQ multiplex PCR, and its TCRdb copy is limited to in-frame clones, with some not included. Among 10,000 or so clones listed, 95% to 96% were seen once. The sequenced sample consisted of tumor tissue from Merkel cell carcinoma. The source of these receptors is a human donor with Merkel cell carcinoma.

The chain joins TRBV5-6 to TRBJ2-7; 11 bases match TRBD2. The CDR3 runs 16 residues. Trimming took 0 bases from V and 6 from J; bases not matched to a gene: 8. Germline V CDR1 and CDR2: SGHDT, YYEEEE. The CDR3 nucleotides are TGTGCCAGCAGCTTGGGGCCGGGACTAGCGGTTAGCGAGCAGTACTTC. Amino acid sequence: CASSLGPGLAVSEQYF. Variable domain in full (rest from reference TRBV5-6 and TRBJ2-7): DAGVTQSPTHLIKTRGQQVTLRCSPKSGHDTVSWYQQALGQGPQFIFQYYEEEERQRGNFPDRFSGHQFPNYSSELNVNALLLGDSALYLCASSLGPGLAVSEQYFGPGTRLTVT.

DNA for the CDR3: TGTGCCAGCTCCCCCACGGGGGGCGGGGGCACTGAAGCTTTCTTT. It codes for CASSPTGGGGTEAFF. The chain recombines TRBV18 with TRBJ1-1; a weak D match, TRBD1 (6 bases). Germline assignment: CDR1 KGHSH and CDR2 LQKENI. CDR3 length: 15 residues. V dropped 6 bases and J dropped 4 bases, with 18 bases sitting between them.

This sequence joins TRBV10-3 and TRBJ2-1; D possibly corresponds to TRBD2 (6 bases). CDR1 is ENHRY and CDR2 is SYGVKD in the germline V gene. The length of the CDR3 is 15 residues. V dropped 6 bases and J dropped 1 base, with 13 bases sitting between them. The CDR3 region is CAIRSSEQSYNEQFF. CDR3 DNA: TGTGCCATCAGGTCTAGCGAGCAGTCCTACAATGAGCAGTTCTTC.

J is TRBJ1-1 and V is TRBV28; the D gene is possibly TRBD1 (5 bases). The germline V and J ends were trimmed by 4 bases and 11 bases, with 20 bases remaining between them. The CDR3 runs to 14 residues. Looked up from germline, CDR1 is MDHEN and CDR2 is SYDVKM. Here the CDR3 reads CASSYQQETLGAFF. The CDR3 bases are TGTGCCAGCAGTTACCAACAGGAGACCTTAGGGGCTTTCTTT.

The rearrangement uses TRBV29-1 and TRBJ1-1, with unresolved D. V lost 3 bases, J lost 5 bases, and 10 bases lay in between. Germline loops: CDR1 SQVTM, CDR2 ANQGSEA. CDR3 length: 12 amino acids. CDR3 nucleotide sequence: TGCAGCGTTGACCGTGCGGGGACTGAAGCTTTCTTT. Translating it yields CSVDRAGTEAFF.

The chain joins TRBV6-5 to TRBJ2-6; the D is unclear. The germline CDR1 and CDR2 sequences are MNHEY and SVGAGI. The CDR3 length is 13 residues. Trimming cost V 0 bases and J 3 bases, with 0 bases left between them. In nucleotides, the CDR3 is TGTGCCAGCAGTTACTCTGGGGCCAACGTCCTGACTTTC. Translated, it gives CASSYSGANVLTF.

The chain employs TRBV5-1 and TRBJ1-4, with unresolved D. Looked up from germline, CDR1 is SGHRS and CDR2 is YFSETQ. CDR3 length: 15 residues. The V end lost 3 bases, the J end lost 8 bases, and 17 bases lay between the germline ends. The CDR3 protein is CASSSTHGGGEKLFF. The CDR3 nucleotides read TGCGCCAGCAGCTCAACTCATGGAGGAGGCGAAAAACTGTTTTTT.

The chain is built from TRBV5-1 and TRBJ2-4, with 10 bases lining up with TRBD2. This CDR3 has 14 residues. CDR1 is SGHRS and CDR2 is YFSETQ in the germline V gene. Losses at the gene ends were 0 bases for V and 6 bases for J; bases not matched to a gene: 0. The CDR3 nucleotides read TGCGCCAGCAGCTTGGGACTAGCGGGAAACATTCAGTACTTC. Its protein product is CASSLGLAGNIQYF.

For the CDR3, the DNA is TGTGCCACCAGCAGAGGGTCCGGGACAGGGATTATTGACACTGAAGCTTTCTTT. Residues: CATSRGSGTGIIDTEAFF. This chain connects TRBV15 to TRBJ1-1; 9 nucleotides line up with TRBD1. The CDR3 is 18 amino acids. With V trimmed by 1 base and J by 3 bases, 12 bases remained unmatched. The germline V gene has CDR1 LNHNV and CDR2 YYDKDF (reference sequence).

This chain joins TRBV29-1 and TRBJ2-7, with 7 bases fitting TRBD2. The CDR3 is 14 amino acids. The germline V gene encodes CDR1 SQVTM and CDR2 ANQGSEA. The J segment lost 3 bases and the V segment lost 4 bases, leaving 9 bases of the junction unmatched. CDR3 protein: CSVVRQGLFYEQYF. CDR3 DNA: TGCAGCGTTGTAAGGCAGGGACTATTCTACGAGCAGTACTTC.

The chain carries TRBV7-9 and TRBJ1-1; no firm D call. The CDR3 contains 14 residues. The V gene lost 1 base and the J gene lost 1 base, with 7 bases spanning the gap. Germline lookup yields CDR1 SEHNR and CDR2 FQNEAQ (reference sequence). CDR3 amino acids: CASSLGTWNTEAFF. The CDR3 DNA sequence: TGTGCCAGCAGCTTAGGGACGTGGAACACTGAAGCTTTCTTT.

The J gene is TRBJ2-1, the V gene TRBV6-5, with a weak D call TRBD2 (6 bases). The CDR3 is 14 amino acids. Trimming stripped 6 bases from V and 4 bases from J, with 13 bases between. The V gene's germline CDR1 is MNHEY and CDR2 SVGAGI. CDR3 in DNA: TGTGCCAGCAGGGGACCCGGGACTTACAATGAGCAGTTCTTC. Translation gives CASRGPGTYNEQFF.

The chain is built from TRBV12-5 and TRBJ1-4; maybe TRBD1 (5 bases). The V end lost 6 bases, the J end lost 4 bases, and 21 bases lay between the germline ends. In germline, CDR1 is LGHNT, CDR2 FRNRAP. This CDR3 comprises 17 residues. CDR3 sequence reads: CASGRGNPLSGNEKLFF. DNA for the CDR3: TGTGCTAGTGGGAGGGGAAACCCCCTGAGTGGTAATGAAAAACTGTTTTTT.

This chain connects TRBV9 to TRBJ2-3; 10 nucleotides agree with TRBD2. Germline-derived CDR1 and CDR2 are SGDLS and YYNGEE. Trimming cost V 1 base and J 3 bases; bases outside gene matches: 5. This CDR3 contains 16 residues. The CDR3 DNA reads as TGTGCCAGCAGCGTACCTCTAGCGGGAGCGACAGATACGCAGTATTTT. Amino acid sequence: CASSVPLAGATDTQYF.

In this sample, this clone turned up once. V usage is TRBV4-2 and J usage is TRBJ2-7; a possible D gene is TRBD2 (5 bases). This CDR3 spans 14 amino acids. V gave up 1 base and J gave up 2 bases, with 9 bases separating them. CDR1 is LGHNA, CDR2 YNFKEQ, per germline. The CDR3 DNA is TGTGCCAGCAGCCAAGCCGGGAACGCCTACGAGCAGTACTTC. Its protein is CASSQAGNAYEQYF.

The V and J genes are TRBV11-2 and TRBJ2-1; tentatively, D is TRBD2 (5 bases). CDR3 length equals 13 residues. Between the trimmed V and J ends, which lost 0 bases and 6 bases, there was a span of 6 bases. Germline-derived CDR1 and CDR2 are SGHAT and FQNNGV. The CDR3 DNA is TGTGCCAGCAGCTTAGAGCGGGCCAATGAGCAGTTCTTC. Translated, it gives CASSLERANEQFF.

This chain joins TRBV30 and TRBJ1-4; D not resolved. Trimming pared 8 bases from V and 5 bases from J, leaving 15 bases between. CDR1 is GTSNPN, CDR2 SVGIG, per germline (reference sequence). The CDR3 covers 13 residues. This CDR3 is CANGGQLNEKLFF. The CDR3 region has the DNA TGTGCCAATGGAGGGCAGTTGAATGAAAAACTGTTTTTT. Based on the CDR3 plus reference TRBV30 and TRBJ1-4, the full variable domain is SQTIHQWPATLVQPVGSPLSLECTVEGTSNPNLYWYRQAAGRGLQLLFYSVGIGQISSEVPQNLSASRPQDRQFILSSKKLLLSDSGFYLCANGGQLNEKLFFGSGTQLSVL.

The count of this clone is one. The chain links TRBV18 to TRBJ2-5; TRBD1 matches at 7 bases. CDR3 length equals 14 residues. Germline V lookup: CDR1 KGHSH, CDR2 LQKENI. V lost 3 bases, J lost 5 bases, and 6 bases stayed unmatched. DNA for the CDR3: TGTGCCAGCTCACCCGTCACAGGGGTCGAGACCCAGTACTTC. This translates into CASSPVTGVETQYF.

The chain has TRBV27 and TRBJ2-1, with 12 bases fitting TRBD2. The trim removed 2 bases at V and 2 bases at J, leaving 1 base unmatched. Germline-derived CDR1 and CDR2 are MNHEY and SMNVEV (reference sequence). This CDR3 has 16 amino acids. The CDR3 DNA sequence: TGTGCCAGCAGTTTACTAGCGGGAGGGCCCTACAATGAGCAGTTCTTC. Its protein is CASSLLAGGPYNEQFF.

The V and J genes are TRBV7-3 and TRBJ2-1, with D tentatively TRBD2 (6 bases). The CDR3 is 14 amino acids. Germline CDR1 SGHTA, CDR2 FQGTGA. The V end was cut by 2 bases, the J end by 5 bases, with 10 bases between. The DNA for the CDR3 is TGTGCCAGCAGCTTATCCACTAGCCACAATGAGCAGTTCTTC. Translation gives CASSLSTSHNEQFF.

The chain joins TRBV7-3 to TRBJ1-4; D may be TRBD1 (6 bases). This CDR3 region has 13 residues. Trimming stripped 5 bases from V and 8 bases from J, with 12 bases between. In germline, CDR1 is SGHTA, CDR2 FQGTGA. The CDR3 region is CASSAGVGEKLFF. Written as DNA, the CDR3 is TGTGCCAGCAGCGCAGGGGTTGGGGAAAAACTGTTTTTT.

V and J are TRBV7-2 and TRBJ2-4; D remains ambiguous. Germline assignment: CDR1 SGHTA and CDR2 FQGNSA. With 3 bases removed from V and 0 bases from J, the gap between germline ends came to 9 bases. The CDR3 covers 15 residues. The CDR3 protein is CASSLGPLAKNIQYF. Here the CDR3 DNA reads TGTGCCAGCAGCTTGGGCCCGTTAGCCAAAAACATTCAGTACTTC.

CDR3 sequence (DNA): TGTGCCAGCAGCTCCCAGGGGGCCGGGAGCTATGGCTACACCTTC. It encodes CASSSQGAGSYGYTF. The chain combines TRBV11-2 with TRBJ1-2, with 8 bases lining up with TRBD1. The germline CDR1 and CDR2 sequences are SGHAT and FQNNGV. The CDR3 is 15 amino acids. Unmatched junction bases numbered 8, after V lost 4 bases and J lost 4 bases.

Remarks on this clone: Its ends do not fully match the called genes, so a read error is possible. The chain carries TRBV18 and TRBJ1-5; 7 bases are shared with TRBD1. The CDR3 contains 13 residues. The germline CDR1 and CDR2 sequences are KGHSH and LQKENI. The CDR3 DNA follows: TGTGTCAGCTCACCAGGGGGAGATCAGCCCCAGCATTTT. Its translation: CVSSPGGDQPQHF.

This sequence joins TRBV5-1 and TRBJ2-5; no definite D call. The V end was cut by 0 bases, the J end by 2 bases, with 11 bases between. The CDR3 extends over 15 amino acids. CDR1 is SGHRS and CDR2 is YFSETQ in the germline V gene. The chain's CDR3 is CASSLEAGPQETQYF. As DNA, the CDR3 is TGCGCCAGCAGCTTGGAGGCCGGGCCACAAGAGACCCAGTACTTC.

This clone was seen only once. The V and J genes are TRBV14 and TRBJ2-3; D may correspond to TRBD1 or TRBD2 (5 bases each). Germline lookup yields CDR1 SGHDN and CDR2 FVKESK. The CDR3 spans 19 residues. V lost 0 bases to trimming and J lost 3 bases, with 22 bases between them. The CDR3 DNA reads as TGTGCCAGCAGCCAAGATTTTTGGGCTGGCGAGGGGAAGACAGATACGCAGTATTTT. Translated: CASSQDFWAGEGKTDTQYF. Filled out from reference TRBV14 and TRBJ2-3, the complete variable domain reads EAGVTQFPSHSVIEKGQTVTLRCDPISGHDNLYWYRRVMGKEIKFLLHFVKESKQDESGMPNNRFLAERTGGTYSTLKVQPAELEDSGVYFCASSQDFWAGEGKTDTQYFGPGTRLTVL.

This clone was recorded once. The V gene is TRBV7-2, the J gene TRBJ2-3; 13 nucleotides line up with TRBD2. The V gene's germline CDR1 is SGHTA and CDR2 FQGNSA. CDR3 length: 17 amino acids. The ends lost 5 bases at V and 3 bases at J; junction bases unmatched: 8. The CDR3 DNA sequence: TGTGCCAGCAGCACCCGACTAGCGGGAGGTTGGACAGATACGCAGTATTTT. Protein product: CASSTRLAGGWTDTQYF.